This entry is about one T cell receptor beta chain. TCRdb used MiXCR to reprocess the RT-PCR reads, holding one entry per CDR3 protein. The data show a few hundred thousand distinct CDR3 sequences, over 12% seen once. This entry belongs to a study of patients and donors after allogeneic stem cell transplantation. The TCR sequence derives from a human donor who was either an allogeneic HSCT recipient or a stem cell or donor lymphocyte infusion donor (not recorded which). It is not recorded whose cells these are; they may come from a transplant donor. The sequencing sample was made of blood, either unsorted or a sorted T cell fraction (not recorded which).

CDR3 loop: CATSRDFGTTSTDTQYF. Here the CDR3 DNA reads TGTGCCACCAGCAGAGATTTCGGGACTACAAGCACAGATACGCAGTATTTT. The chain recombines TRBV15 with TRBJ2-3; 7 bases line up with TRBD2. Germline V gene lookup returns CDR1 LNHNV and CDR2 YYDKDF (reference sequence). The CDR3 runs to 17 residues. The V segment lost 0 bases and the J segment 0 bases; nucleotides outside the gene matches: 6.